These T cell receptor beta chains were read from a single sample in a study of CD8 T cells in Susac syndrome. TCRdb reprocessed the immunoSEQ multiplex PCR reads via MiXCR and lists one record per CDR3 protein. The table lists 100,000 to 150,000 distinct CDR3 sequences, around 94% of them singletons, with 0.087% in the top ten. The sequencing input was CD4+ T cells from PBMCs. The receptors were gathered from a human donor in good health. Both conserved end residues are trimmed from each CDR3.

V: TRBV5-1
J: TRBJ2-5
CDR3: ASSLGQGSETQY

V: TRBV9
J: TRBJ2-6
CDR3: ASSVGGGANVLT

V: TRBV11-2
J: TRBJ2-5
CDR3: ASSLQQEGSQY

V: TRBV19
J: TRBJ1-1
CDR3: ASSIGNSRGTEAF

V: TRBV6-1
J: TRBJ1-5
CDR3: ASSLRQGRDNQPQH

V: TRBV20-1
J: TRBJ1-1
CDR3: SAPPGTNTEAF

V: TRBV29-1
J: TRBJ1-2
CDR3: SVVGGNYGYT

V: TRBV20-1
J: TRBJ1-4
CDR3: SATPTAATNEKLF

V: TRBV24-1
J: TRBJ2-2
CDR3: ATSVLNTGELF

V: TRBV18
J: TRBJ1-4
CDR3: ASSLGRTNEKLF

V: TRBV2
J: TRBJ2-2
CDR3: ASSASGRAGTGELF

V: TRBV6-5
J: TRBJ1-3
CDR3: ASSRSEPSGNTIY

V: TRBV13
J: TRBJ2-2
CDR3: ASRHRGTGELF

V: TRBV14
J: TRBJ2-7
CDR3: ASSFLGQGPYEQY

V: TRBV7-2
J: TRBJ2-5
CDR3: ASSSTTGTETQY

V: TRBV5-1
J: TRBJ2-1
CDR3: ASSPLGGSYNEQF

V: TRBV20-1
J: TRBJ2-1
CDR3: SAIWDRGTNEQF

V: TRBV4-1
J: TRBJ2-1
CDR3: ASSPSGGRARNEQF

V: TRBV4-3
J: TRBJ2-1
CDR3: ASSPVAVDNEQF

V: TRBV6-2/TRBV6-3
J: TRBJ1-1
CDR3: ASSFPTGMQNTEAF

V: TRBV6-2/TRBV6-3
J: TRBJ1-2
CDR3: ASSNREYGYT

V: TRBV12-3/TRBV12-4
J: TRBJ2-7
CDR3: ASSSLGQGTSYEQY

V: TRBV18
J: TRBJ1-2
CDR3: ASSDGTGYGYT

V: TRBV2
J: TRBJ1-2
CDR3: ASSGQGAFGYT

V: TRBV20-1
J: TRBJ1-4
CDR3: SARVGNEKLF

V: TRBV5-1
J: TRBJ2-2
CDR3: ASRNSGANTGELF

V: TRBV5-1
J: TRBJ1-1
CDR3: ASSPNAGTEAF

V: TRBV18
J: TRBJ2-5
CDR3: ASSPIDGQETQY

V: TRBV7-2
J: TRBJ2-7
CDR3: ASSLGSAYEQY

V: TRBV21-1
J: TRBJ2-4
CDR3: ASPQTGQGDKNIQY

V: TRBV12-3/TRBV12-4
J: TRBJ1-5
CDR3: ASSSGSLQPQH

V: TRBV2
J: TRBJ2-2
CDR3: AIRTGHSNTGELF

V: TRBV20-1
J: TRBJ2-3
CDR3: SALSTGTDTQY

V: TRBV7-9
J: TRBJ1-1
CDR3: ASSLFDLAEAF

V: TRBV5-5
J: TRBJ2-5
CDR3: ASSLAVQGAGETQY

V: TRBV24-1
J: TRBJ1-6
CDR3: ATSDWTRGPSPLH